The sequence of this T cell receptor beta chain was determined in a study of T cell repertoires in cytomegalovirus infection. Study as a whole: An indication of both CMV infection and matching HLA type came from public TCR beta signatures. Regarding the study as a whole: Cumulative frequency of public TCR beta families picked out carriers of CMV plus the relevant HLA. What dominated the ex vivo response were HLA-C-restricted CMV-specific TCR beta clonotypes.

V shed 4 bases and J 5 bases; nucleotides not matched to a gene: 6. The germline V gene encodes CDR1 DFQATT and CDR2 SNEGSKA (reference sequence). This CDR3 contains 15 residues. One entry per CDR3 protein results from TCRdb running MiXCR on the reads. This sample has fewer than 550,000 distinct CDR3 sequences; roughly 10% occur once, and the top ten carry more than 8.5%. This clonotype was recorded a few times. Its antigen is still unknown. This sequence was found in a human donor in good health (CMV status not recorded). Some clones in this sample may be carry-over from other donors' samples. The sequenced sample consisted of PBMCs. V is TRBV20-1 and J is TRBJ2-5; 14 positions match TRBD2. The CDR3 reads CSATRTSGRHETQYF. The CDR3 DNA follows: TGCAGTGCTACCCGGACTAGCGGGAGGCACGAGACCCAGTACTTC.